These T cell receptor beta chains were read from a single sample in a study of T cell responses to AZD1222 COVID-19 vaccine. Only in-frame clones appear in the TCRdb table, and some are missing; sequencing was by immunoSEQ multiplex PCR. The repertoire includes roughly 50,000 clones, about three quarters of them detected once, and over 6.5% sits in the top ten. This sample comprised peripheral blood, obtained on day 0 of AZD1222 vaccination. Every receptor here comes from an adult in good health. Both conserved end residues are part of each CDR3. D genes are given only for firm matches. Clone size is stated in some rows and not others, as once, few, many or a class when expanded.

-,TRBV9,TRBJ2-3,-,CASGRTDTQYF,TGTGCCAGCGGACGCACAGATACGCAGTATTTT
-,TRBV30,TRBJ2-7,TRBD2,CAWETGTSGSSYEQYF,TGTGCCTGGGAGACAGGGACTAGCGGGAGTTCTTACGAGCAGTACTTC
-,TRBV5-1,TRBJ1-3,-,CASSPMSSGNTIYF,TGCGCCAGCAGCCCTATGAGTTCTGGAAACACCATATATTTT
-,TRBV6-5,TRBJ1-1,-,CASSYSSGDTEAFF,TGTGCCAGCAGTTACTCGTCCGGCGACACTGAAGCTTTCTTT
-,TRBV3-1/TRBV3-2,TRBJ1-1,-,CASSPRQTLTEAFF,TGTGCCAGCAGCCCTAGACAGACTCTGACTGAAGCTTTCTTT
-,TRBV30,TRBJ2-7,-,CAWSFQGYEQYF,TGTGCCTGGAGTTTCCAGGGTTACGAGCAGTACTTC
-,TRBV5-4,TRBJ2-1,-,CASSLDESYNEQFF,TGTGCCAGCAGCTTGGATGAATCCTACAATGAGCAGTTCTTC
-,TRBV6-5,TRBJ1-6,TRBD1,CASSGRQGESPLHF,TGTGCCAGCAGCGGCCGACAGGGCGAAAGTCCCCTCCACTTT
-,TRBV5-4,TRBJ1-1,-,CASSPAPTGNTEAFF,TGTGCCAGCAGCCCCGCCCCGACAGGGAACACTGAAGCTTTCTTT
-,TRBV11-1,TRBJ1-2,-,CASSLEAAAGGGYTF,TGTGCCAGCAGCTTAGAGGCGGCCGCAGGTGGTGGCTACACCTTC
-,TRBV7-9,TRBJ1-1,-,CASSFLGTEAFF,TGTGCCAGCAGCTTTTTGGGCACTGAAGCTTTCTTT
few,TRBV5-1,TRBJ2-1,-,CASSMTVSYNEQFF,TGCGCCAGCAGCATGACGGTTTCCTACAATGAGCAGTTCTTC
-,TRBV5-1,TRBJ1-1,-,CASSLGQVGPEAFF,TGCGCCAGCAGCTTGGGGCAGGTGGGCCCTGAAGCTTTCTTT
once,TRBV19,TRBJ2-7,TRBD2,CASSVSGTSGIYEQYF,TGTGCCAGTAGTGTATCCGGGACTAGCGGGATCTACGAGCAGTACTTC
once,TRBV6-5,TRBJ1-5,TRBD1,CASRDIRGHNQPQHF,TGTGCCAGCAGAGATATCAGGGGGCACAATCAGCCCCAGCATTTT
-,TRBV9,TRBJ1-2,-,CASSSLGQSNYGYTF,TGTGCCAGCAGCTCCCTCGGACAGTCAAACTATGGCTACACCTTC
-,TRBV29-1,TRBJ1-2,-,CSAEAGKGYTF,TGCAGCGCCGAGGCAGGGAAGGGCTACACCTTC
few,TRBV6-1,TRBJ1-3,TRBD1,CASSGLTGESGNTIYF,TGTGCCAGCAGTGGTTTGACAGGGGAATCTGGAAACACCATATATTTT
-,TRBV6-4,TRBJ2-3,-,CASSDRGAGDTQYF,TGTGCCAGCAGTGACAGGGGGGCGGGAGATACGCAGTATTTT
-,TRBV5-1,TRBJ1-1,TRBD1,CASSPDRGRGTEAFF,TGCGCCAGCAGCCCGGACAGGGGCCGAGGCACTGAAGCTTTCTTT
-,TRBV5-6,TRBJ2-7,TRBD1,CASSFRDRYEQYF,TGTGCCAGCAGCTTCCGGGACAGGTACGAGCAGTACTTC